A selection of T cell receptor beta chains follows, all from one sample in a study of siplizumab effects on memory and regulatory T cells. Assay used: immunoSEQ multiplex PCR; TCRdb lists only in-frame clones, some missing. The sample contains 70,000 or so clones, about 90% of which appear only once. Sequenced input: CD8+ T cells sorted from blood. The receptors originated from a human donor in good health. CDR3s leave out the opening cysteine and the closing phenylalanine or tryptophan. A D gene is named only where the DNA matches it firmly.

d_gene	v_gene	j_gene	CDR3aa
-	TRBV4-1	TRBJ1-1	ASSQERFVPMNTEAF
-	TRBV12-2	TRBJ1-3	ASRPWTGCYGNTIY
-	TRBV7-2	TRBJ1-5	ASSLDLIYSQQPQH
-	TRBV10-1	TRBJ2-5	ASVRVVETQY
-	TRBV7-9	TRBJ2-7	ASSPFTYEQY
TRBD1	TRBV11-3	TRBJ2-1	ASSLAGQVEQF
-	TRBV5-1	TRBJ2-1	ASSLMSDEQF
-	TRBV11-2	TRBJ2-1	ASSLRGRGLSSYNEQF
-	TRBV12-5	TRBJ2-7	ASGLVVEQY
-	TRBV4-2	TRBJ2-3	ASSQDPVGYSDTQY
-	TRBV6-5	TRBJ1-3	ASSVDISSGNTIY
TRBD1	TRBV25-1	TRBJ2-3	ASSSRDSRTDTQY
TRBD1	TRBV9	TRBJ1-6	ASSGGQGYNSPLH
TRBD2	TRBV27	TRBJ2-1	ASIRGTSGQNEQF
-	TRBV27	TRBJ2-7	ASSFNVGGEQY
-	TRBV7-9	TRBJ1-5	ASSLADSFNQPQH
-	TRBV7-9	TRBJ2-7	ASSLGLGEIEEQY